What follows describes a single T cell receptor (beta chain). Its antigen is undetermined. The CDR3 length is 14 residues. V lost 3 bases and J lost 5, with 11 bases in between. The data originate from a study of T cells in Graves' hyperthyroidism and ophthalmopathy. What was amplified from RNA transcripts were TCR beta CDR3 regions. HTBI primers were used for first-round RT-PCR of the TCR CDR3. MiXCR, run by TCRdb on the multiplex PCR reads, gives a single entry per CDR3 protein. The table has about 210,000 distinct CDR3 sequences, roughly a sixth seen once; the top ten hold under 65%. Notes on the study in general: Most clonotypes expanded in thyroid above 0.001 were likewise present in blood.

Sequenced: blood. The chain has TRBV12-3 or TRBV12-4 and TRBJ1-5, with D possibly matching TRBD1 (5 bases). This clonotype originated in a man aged 50-60 years with Graves' hyperthyroidism. This chain's CDR3 is CASSFYPQDQPQHF. The CDR3 DNA follows: TGTGCCAGCAGTTTTTACCCACAGGATCAGCCCCAGCATTTT.